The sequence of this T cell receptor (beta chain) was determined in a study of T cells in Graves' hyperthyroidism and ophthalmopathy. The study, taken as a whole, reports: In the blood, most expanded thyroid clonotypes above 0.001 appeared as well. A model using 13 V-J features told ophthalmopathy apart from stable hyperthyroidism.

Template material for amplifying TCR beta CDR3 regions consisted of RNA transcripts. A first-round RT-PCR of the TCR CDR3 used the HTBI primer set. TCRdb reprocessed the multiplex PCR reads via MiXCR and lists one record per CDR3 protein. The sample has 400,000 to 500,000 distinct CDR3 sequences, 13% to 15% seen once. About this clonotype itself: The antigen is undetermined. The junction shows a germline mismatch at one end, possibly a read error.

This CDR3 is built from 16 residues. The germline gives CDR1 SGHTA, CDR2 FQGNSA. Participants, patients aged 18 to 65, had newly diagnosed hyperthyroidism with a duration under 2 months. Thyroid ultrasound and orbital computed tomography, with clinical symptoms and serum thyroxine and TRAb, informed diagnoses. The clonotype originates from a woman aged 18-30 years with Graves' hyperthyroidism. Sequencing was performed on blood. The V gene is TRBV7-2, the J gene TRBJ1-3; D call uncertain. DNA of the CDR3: TGTGCCAGCGGCTTTATACCGGGCACCTCTGGAAACACCATATATTTT. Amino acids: CASGFIPGTSGNTIYF.